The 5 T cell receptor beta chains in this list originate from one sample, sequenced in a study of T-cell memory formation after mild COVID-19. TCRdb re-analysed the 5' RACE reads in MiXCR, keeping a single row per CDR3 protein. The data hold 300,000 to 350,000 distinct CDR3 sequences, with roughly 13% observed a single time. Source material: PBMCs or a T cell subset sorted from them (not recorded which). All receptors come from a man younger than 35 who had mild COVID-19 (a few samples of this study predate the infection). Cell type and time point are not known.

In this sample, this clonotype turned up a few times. CDR3 nucleotides: TGCAGCGTCGGGGGGTCGGGGGCCGGAAACATTCAGTACTTC. Encoded protein: CSVGGSGAGNIQYF. This chain joins TRBV29-1 and TRBJ2-4, with D possibly being TRBD2 (7 bases). This CDR3 spans 14 amino acids. The V gene's germline CDR1 is SQVTM and CDR2 ANQGSEA. Trimming took 6 bases from V and 6 from J, leaving 18 bases between them.

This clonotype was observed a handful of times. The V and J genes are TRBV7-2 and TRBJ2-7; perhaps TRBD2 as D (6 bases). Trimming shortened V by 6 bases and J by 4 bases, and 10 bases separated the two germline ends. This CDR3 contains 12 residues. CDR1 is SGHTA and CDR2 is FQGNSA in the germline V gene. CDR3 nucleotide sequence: TGTGCCAGCAGTTCCAGCGGGTACGAGCAGTACTTC. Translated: CASSSSGYEQYF.

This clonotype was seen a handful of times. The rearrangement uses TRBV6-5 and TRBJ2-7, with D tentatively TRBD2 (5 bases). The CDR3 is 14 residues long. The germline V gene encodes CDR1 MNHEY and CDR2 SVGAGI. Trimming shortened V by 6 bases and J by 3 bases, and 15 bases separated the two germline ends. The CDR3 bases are TGTGCCAGCAGACCCCAGGACTTCCACTACGAGCAGTACTTC. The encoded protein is CASRPQDFHYEQYF.

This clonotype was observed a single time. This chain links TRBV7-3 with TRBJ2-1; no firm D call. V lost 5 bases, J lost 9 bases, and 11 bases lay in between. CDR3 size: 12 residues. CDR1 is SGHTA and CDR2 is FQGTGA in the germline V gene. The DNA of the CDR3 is TGTGCCAGCAGCCCGCCCGTGGGTGAGCAGTTCTTC. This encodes CASSPPVGEQFF.

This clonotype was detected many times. CDR3 in amino acids: CASSARTDYGYTF. For the CDR3, the DNA is TGTGCCAGCAGCGCCCGGACGGACTATGGCTACACCTTC. The chain employs TRBV7-9 and TRBJ1-2, with no clear D. The CDR3 consists of 13 residues. V was shortened by 5 bases and J by 3 bases, with 10 bases between the two germline ends. Germline CDR1 and CDR2: SEHNR and FQNEAQ (reference sequence).